The T cell receptor beta chain under discussion was sequenced for a study of blood T cell repertoires in COVID-19. Background on the study: Both acute and convalescent COVID-19 samples were obtained from the United States, Italy and Spain. The analysed material was cDNA or gDNA that came from T cells, B-cell-depleted T cells, or PBMCs.

Germline assignment: CDR1 MDHEN and CDR2 SYDVKM. V gave up 5 bases and J gave up 10 bases, with 9 bases separating them. The CDR3 contains 12 residues. Libraries were prepared by immunoSEQ multiplex PCR; TCRdb keeps only in-frame clonotypes and omits some of them. The table has fewer than 300,000 clones, around 87% seen once. The sequenced sample consisted of peripheral blood. The chain joins TRBV28 to TRBJ1-6; D is ambiguous. This clonotype was obtained from a woman aged 45-65 years with acute or convalescent COVID-19. DNA for the CDR3: TGTGCCAGCAGTGATCTCCGGTCACCCCTCCACTTT. The encoded protein is CASSDLRSPLHF.